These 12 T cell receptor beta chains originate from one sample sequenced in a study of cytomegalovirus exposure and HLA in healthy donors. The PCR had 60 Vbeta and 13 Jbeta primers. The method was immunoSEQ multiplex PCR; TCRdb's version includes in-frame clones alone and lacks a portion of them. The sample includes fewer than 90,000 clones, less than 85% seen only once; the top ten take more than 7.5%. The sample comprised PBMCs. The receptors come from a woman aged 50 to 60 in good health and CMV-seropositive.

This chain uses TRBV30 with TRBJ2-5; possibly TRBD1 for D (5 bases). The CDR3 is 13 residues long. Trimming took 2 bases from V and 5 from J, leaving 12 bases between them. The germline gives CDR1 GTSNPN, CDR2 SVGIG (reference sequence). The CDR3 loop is CAWSRIAGETQYF. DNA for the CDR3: TGTGCCTGGAGTCGGATAGCAGGGGAGACCCAGTACTTC.

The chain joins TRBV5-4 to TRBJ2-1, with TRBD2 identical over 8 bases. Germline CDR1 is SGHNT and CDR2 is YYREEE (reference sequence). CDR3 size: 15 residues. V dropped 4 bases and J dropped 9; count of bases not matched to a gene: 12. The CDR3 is CASSLQAGDDGEQFF. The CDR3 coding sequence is TGTGCCAGCAGCCTTCAAGCGGGGGACGATGGTGAGCAGTTCTTC.

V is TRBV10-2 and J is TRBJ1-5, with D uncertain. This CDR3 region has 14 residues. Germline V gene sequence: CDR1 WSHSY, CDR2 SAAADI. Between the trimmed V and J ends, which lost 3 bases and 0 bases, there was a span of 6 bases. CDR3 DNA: TGCGCCAGCAGTGATAGCGATAGCAATCAGCCCCAGCATTTT. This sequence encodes CASSDSDSNQPQHF.

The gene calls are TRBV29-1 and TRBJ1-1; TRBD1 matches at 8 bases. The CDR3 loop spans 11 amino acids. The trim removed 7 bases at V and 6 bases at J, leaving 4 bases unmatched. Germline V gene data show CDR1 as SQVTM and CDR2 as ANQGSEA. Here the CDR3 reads CSGDRGSEAFF. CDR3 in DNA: TGCAGCGGTGACAGGGGCTCTGAAGCTTTCTTT.

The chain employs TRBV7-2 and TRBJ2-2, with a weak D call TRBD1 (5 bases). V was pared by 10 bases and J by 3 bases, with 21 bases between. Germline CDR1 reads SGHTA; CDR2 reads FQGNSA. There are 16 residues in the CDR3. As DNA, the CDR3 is TGTGCCACTACTATTCGACAGTTCCTTGACACCGGGGAGCTGTTTTTT. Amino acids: CATTIRQFLDTGELFF.

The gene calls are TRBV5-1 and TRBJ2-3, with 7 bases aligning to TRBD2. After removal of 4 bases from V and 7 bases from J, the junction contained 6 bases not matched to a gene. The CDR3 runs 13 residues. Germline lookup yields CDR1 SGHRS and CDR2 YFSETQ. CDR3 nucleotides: TGCGCCAGCAGCGTAGGCGGGACTAATACGCAGTATTTT. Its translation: CASSVGGTNTQYF.

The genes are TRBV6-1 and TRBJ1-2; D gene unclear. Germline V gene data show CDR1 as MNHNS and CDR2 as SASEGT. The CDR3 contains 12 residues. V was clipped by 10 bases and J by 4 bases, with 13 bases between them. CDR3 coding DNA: TGTGCCACCCAGGCCTTCAGCTATGGCTACACCTTC. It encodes CATQAFSYGYTF.

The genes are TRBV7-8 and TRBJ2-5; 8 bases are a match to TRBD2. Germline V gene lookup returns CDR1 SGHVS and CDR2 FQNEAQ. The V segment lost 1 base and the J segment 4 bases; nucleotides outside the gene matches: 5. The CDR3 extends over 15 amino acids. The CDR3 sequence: CASSLGAGAGETQYF. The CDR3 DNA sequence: TGTGCCAGCAGCTTAGGAGCGGGGGCGGGAGAGACCCAGTACTTC.

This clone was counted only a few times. As DNA, the CDR3 is TGTGCCAGCAGCTTTGCTAGCTCCTACGAGCAGTACTTC. Its protein is CASSFASSYEQYF. The V call is TRBV7-9, the J call TRBJ2-7; D is ambiguous. Germline V CDR1 and CDR2: SEHNR, FQNEAQ (reference sequence). CDR3 length: 13 residues. V was clipped by 3 bases and J by 0 bases, with 6 bases between them.

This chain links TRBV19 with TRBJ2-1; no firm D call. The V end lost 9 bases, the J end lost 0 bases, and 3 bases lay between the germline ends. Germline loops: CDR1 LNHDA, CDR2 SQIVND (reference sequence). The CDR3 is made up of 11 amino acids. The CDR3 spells CASRSYNEQFF. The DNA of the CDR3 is TGTGCCAGCCGCTCCTACAATGAGCAGTTCTTC.

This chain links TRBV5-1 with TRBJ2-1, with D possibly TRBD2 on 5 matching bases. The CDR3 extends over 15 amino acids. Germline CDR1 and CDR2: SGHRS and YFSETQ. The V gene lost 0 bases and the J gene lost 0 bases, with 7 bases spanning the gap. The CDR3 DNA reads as TGCGCCAGCAGCTTGGATGGAGGCTCCTACAATGAGCAGTTCTTC. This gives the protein CASSLDGGSYNEQFF.

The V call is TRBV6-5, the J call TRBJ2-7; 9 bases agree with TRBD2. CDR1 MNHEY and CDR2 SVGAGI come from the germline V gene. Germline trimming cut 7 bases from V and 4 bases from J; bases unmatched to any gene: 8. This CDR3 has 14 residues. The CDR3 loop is CASKFLAGFYEQYF. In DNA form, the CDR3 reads TGTGCCAGCAAATTCCTAGCGGGATTTTACGAGCAGTACTTC.